The source of this TCR beta chain is a study of blood T cell repertoires in COVID-19. The repertoire was sequenced with immunoSEQ multiplex PCR; TCRdb's copy has only in-frame clones and lacks some. The sample holds 90,000 to 140,000 clones, roughly 80% seen once. Germline CDR1 KGHSH, CDR2 LQKENI. The CDR3 totals 19 residues. Losses at the gene ends were 3 bases for V and 3 bases for J; bases not matched to a gene: 15. This rearrangement joins TRBV18 to TRBJ2-7; the match to TRBD1 covers 12 bases. The sequenced sample consisted of peripheral blood. The TCR was taken from a woman aged 70-85 years with acute or convalescent COVID-19. The CDR3 DNA follows: TGTGCCAGCTCACCGACCGGGACAGGGGGCCTCGGTCTCTACTACGAGCAGTACTTC. Translated, it gives CASSPTGTGGLGLYYEQYF.